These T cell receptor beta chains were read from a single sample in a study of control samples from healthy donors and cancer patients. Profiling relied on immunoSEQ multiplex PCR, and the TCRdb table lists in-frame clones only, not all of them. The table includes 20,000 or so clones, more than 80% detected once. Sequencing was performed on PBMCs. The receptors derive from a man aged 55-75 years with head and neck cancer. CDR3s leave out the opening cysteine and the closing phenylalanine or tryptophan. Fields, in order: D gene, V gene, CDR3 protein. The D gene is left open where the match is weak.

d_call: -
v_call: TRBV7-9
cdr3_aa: ASSLADEAF

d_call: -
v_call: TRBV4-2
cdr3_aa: ASGREYGSDTQY

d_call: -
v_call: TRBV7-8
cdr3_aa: ASSLGRVNNEQF

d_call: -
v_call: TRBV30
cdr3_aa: AWAPSTDTQY

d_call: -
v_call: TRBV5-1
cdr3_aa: ASSFTGTATNEKLF

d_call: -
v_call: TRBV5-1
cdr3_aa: ASSLQGTSTEAF

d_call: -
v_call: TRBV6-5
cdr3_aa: ASSRERGWDQPQH

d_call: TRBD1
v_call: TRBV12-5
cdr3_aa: ASGSEGATIY

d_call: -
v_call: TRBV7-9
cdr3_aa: ASSLLVNTEAF

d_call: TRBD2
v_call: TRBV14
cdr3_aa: ASSSLAGNTGELF

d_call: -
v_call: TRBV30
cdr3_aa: AWTRGSYNEQF

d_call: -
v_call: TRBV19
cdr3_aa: ASSMGRFYGYT

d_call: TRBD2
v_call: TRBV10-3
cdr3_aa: ASSGGGGGSPYEQY

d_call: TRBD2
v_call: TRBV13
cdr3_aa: ASSLGLAGSTDTQY

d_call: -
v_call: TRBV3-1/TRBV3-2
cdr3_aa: ASSQGTVGNQPQH

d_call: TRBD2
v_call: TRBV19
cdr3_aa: ASSITSGGETQY

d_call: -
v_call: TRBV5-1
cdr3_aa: ASSSPNEKLF

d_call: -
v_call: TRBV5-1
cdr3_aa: ASSQGGLNTEAF

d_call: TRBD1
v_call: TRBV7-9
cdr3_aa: ASSPDRYYNEQF

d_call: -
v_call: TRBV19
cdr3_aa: ASRGASNQPQH

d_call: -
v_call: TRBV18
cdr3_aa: ASSGQAPAPATNEKLF

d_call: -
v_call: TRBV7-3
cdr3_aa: ASSVSRGGDEQF

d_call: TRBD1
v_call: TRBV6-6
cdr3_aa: ASTLDRANTEAF

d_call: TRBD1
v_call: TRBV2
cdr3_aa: ASSPQGAIGAF

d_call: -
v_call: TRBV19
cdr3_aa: ASSMTAAPNTEAF

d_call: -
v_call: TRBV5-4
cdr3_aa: ASSPARSGSYNEQF

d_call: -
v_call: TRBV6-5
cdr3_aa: AVSRGSSRTEAF

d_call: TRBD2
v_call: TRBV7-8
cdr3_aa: ASSLTSGSQETQY

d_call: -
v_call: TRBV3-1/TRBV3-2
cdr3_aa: ASSARYGKVNTEAF

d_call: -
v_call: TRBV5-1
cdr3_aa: ASSLVGGYEQY

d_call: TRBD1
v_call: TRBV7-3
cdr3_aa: ASSLPDRTFTPEAF

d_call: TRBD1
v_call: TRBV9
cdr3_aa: ASSSRDRGNTIY

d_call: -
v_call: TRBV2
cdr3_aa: ASGLYNEQF

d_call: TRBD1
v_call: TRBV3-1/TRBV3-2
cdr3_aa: ASSYGTGANYGYT